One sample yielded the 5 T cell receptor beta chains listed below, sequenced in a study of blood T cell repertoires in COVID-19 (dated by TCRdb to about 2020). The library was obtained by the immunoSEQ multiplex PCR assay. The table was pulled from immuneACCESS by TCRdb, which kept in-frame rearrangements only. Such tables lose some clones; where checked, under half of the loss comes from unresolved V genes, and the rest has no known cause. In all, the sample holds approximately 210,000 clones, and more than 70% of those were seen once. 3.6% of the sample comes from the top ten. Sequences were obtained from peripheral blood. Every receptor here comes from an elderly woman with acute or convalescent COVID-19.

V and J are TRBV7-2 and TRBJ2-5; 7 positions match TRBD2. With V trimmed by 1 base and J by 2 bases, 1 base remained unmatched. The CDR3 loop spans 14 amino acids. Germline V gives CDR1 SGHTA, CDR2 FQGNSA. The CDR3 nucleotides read TGTGCCAGCAGCTTAGGGGGGGGTCAAGAGACCCAGTACTTC. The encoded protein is CASSLGGGQETQYF.

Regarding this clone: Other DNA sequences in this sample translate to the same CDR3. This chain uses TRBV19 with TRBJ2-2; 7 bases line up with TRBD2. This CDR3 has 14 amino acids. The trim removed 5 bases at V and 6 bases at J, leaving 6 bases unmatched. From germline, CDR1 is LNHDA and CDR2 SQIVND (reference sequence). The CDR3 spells CASSPTGGPGELFF. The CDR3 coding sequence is TGTGCCAGTAGTCCGACGGGGGGTCCCGGGGAGCTGTTTTTT.

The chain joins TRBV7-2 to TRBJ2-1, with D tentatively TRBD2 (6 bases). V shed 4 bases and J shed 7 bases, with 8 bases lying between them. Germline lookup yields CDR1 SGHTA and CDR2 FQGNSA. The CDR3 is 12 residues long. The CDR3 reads CASSSGGNEQFF. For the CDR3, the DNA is TGTGCCAGCAGCTCTGGGGGGAATGAGCAGTTCTTC.

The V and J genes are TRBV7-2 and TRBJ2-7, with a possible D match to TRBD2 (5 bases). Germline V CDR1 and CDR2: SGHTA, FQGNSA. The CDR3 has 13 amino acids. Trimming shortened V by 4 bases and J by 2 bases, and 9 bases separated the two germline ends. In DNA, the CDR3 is TGTGCCAGCAGCTCGAGGGCGACCTACGAGCAGTACTTC. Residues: CASSSRATYEQYF.

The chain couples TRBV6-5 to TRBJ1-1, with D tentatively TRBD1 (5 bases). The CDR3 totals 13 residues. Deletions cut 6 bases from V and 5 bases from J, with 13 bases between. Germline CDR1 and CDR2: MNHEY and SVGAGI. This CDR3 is CASRPTEVTEAFF. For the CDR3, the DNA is TGTGCCAGCAGACCGACAGAAGTGACTGAAGCTTTCTTT.